The clone carrying this TCR beta chain showed up many times. Antigen specificity is unknown. These data are taken from a study of T cells after yellow fever vaccination. Overall study results and limits: It was a small share of clonotypes that appeared in both CD4 and CD8 compartments.

Trimming took 2 bases from V and 3 from J, leaving 14 bases between them. The germline V gene has CDR1 SGHDT and CDR2 YYEEEE. This CDR3 is 15 amino acids long. TCRdb fed the 5' RACE reads into MiXCR, producing one record per CDR3 protein. The table shows approximately 240,000 distinct CDR3 sequences, with over 3% occurring only once. The source is a man younger than 35 who received the YFV17D yellow fever vaccine. Sequencing used PBMCs, obtained 15 days after the yellow fever booster vaccination. This chain links TRBV5-6 with TRBJ2-5; D is unclear. This CDR3 reads CASSFVSIPEETQYF. Here the CDR3 DNA reads TGTGCCAGCAGCTTCGTTTCGATACCTGAAGAGACCCAGTACTTC.